This T cell receptor beta chain was profiled in a study of PD-L1 blockade in urothelial cancer. Study at large: Males with urothelial cancer arising in the bladder constituted twenty-five of the 29 patients. Blood-derived samples held a median approximately 140,000 T cells.

Every PCR was spiked with synthetic TCR analog templates. Sequencing used immunoSEQ multiplex PCR; TCRdb keeps in-frame clones, though not all of them. The sample lists around 38,000 clones, over 75% occurring once. Time point of the sample: pretreatment peripheral blood. This specimen was PBMCs, taken around atezolizumab (anti-PD-L1) treatment. This clonotype was sampled from a man in his sixties with urothelial cancer.

CDR3 residues: CASSLAGATGELFF. The CDR3, as DNA: TGTGCCAGCAGCTTAGCCGGAGCCACCGGGGAGCTGTTTTTT. The chain uses TRBV7-6 and TRBJ2-2; D remains ambiguous. Germline V gene data show CDR1 as SGHVS and CDR2 as FNYEAQ. CDR3 length: 14 residues. V gave up 0 bases and J gave up 4 bases, with 6 bases separating them. Complete variable domain (other parts from reference TRBV7-6 and TRBJ2-2): GAGVSQSPRYKVTKRGQDVALRCDPISGHVSLYWYRQALGQGPEFLTYFNYEAQQDKSGLPNDRFSAERPEGSISTLTIQRTEQRDSAMYRCASSLAGATGELFFGEGSRLTVL.